This T cell receptor beta chain was recorded in a study of T-cell reconstitution after alpha-beta-depleted transplantation in children. Overall study findings and caveats: From newly produced T cells came most of the T-cell counts and diversity one year after transplant. Expanded graft clones, several hundred of them, were reportedly the source of alpha-beta T cells about two months after transplant.

Trimming shortened V by 3 bases and J by 12 bases, and 22 bases separated the two germline ends. The germline V gene has CDR1 SGHKS and CDR2 YYEKEE (reference sequence). The length of the CDR3 is 14 residues. On this clonotype itself: Its target is unknown.

During its preparation, the TCRbeta library received unique molecular identifiers. One entry per CDR3 protein, called by TCRdb with MiXCR from the PCR reads. The sample yields more than 300,000 distinct CDR3 sequences, 15% to 20% seen once. The material sequenced was PBMCs, mostly from graft donor cells, taken 360 days after TCRalphabeta/CD19-depleted stem cell transplant. This chain connects TRBV5-5 to TRBJ2-7, with D perhaps TRBD1 (5 bases). The source of this sequence is a male patient aged 2-10 years who had a stem cell transplant for acute lymphoblastic leukemia, so the T cells may come from the graft donor. CDR3 nucleotide sequence: TGTGCCAGCAGCTCCCTCGCCCGCCGACAGTCGAGGTACTTC. Encoded protein: CASSSLARRQSRYF.